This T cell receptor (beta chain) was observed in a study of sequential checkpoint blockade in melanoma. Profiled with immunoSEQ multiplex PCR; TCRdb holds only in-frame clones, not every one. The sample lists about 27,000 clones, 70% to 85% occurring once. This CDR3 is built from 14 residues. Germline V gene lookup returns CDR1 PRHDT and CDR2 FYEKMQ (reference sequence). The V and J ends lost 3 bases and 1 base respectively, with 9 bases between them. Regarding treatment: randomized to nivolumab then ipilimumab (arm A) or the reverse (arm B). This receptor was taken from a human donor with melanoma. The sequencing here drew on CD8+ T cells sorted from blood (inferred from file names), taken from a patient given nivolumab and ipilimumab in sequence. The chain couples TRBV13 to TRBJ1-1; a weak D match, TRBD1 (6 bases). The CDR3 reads CASSFWGQNTEAFF. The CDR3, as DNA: TGTGCCAGCAGCTTTTGGGGGCAGAACACTGAAGCTTTCTTT.